Listed here are 9 T cell receptor beta chains from one sample, sequenced in a study of breast tumors, draining lymph nodes, adjacent tissues. The lymph nodes were axillary draining lymph nodes from breast cancer patients. TCRdb re-analysed the multiplex PCR reads in MiXCR, keeping a single row per CDR3 protein. In the table there are about 230,000 distinct CDR3 sequences, approximately 31% of which are singletons. The source material was axillary lymph node tissue. These receptors were collected from a female donor with breast cancer. Some clones in this sample may be carry-over from other donors' samples.

This clonotype was counted between two and nine times. This chain links TRBV19 with TRBJ1-1; TRBD1 matches at 8 bases. This CDR3 is built from 14 residues. V lost 4 bases to trimming and J lost 1 base; unmatched junction nucleotides: 2. The germline V gene has CDR1 LNHDA and CDR2 SQIVND (reference sequence). As DNA, the CDR3 is TGTGCCAGTAGTACAGGACAGGGGAACACTGAAGCTTTCTTT. Translated: CASSTGQGNTEAFF.

About this clonotype itself: One base away lies a much larger clone, so this may be a sequencing read error. The rearrangement joins TRBV12-3 or TRBV12-4 to TRBJ1-3; a possible D gene is TRBD1 (5 bases). Trimming shortened V by 3 bases and J by 4 bases, and 16 bases separated the two germline ends. The CDR3 totals 16 residues. CDR3 sequence reads: CASSFYQGKRGNTIYF. CDR3 DNA sequence: TGTGCCAGCAGTTTCTATCAGGGCAAAAGGGGAAACACCATATATTTT.

This clonotype was recorded many times. The V call is TRBV6-6, the J call TRBJ1-6, with D possibly TRBD1 on 6 matching bases. Germline loops: CDR1 MNHNY, CDR2 SVGAGI (reference sequence). The CDR3 extends over 12 amino acids. Trimming removed 5 bases at V and 10 bases at J, with 9 bases between. The CDR3 loop is CASSRGESPLHF. In nucleotides, the CDR3 is TGTGCCAGCAGTAGGGGGGAATCACCCCTCCACTTT.

The chain combines TRBV6-2 or TRBV6-3 with TRBJ2-1; 10 bases are shared with TRBD1. Germline V lookup: CDR1 MNHEY, CDR2 SVGEGT. This CDR3 contains 15 residues. V gave up 6 bases and J gave up 1 base; unmatched junction bases: 3. The CDR3 DNA reads TGTGCCAGCAGGGAGGGACAGGGGTCCTACAATGAGCAGTTCTTC. Translation: CASREGQGSYNEQFF.

This clonotype was observed many times. V and J are TRBV11-2 and TRBJ1-2; D is unresolved. This CDR3 has 14 amino acids. V lost 4 bases to trimming and J lost 4 bases, with 13 bases between them. Per germline, CDR1 SGHAT and CDR2 FQNNGV. CDR3 loop: CASSSGPTPYGYTF. The CDR3 DNA reads as TGTGCCAGCAGCTCAGGACCGACGCCCTATGGCTACACCTTC.

This clonotype showed up many times. The CDR3 DNA reads as TGTGCCTGGAGTAAATGGGGCAACCTAAAAGAGACCCAGTACTTC. Translation: CAWSKWGNLKETQYF. The V call is TRBV30, the J call TRBJ2-5, with D possibly matching TRBD1 (5 bases). The CDR3 is 15 amino acids. Trimming left V 2 bases short and J 3 bases short, with 16 bases between. Germline V CDR1 and CDR2: GTSNPN, SVGIG (reference sequence).

This chain links TRBV15 with TRBJ2-5; 9 nucleotides match TRBD1. The CDR3 sequence is 15 residues long. Germline assignment: CDR1 LNHNV and CDR2 YYDKDF (reference sequence). With V trimmed by 4 bases and J by 5 bases, 8 bases remained unmatched. The chain's CDR3 is CATSIQTGGGETQYF. The CDR3 DNA follows: TGTGCCACCAGCATCCAGACAGGGGGTGGTGAGACCCAGTACTTC.

The genes are TRBV19 and TRBJ1-6; maybe TRBD1 (6 bases). Trimming left V 6 bases short and J 7 bases short, with 13 bases between. The CDR3 runs 14 residues. CDR1 LNHDA and CDR2 SQIVND come from the germline V gene (reference sequence). CDR3 sequence: CASSSARGNSPLHF. The DNA of the CDR3 is TGTGCCAGTAGCTCAGCCAGGGGCAATTCACCCCTCCACTTT.

This clonotype was picked up many times. The chain combines TRBV27 with TRBJ1-5; no firm D call. V was clipped by 3 bases and J by 0 bases, with 9 bases between them. This CDR3 has 15 residues. CDR1 MNHEY and CDR2 SMNVEV come from the germline V gene (reference sequence). The CDR3 here is CASSFSRNSNQPQHF. In nucleotides, the CDR3 is TGTGCCAGCAGTTTCTCCAGGAATAGCAATCAGCCCCAGCATTTT.